A selection of T cell receptor beta chains follows, all from one sample in a study of OX40 agonist ivuxolimab in advanced cancers. Assay used: immunoSEQ multiplex PCR; TCRdb lists only in-frame clones, some missing. The table lists 80,000 to 95,000 clones, just over 90% of them singletons. The source material was CD4+ or CD8+ T cells sorted from blood, sampled in a trial of the OX40 agonist ivuxolimab. These receptors all come from an adult with an advanced solid tumor such as melanoma, head and neck, liver or kidney cancer. CDR3s include the opening cysteine and the closing phenylalanine or tryptophan. The D gene is left open where the match is weak. Size tells how often a clone was seen (once, few, many) or the class of an expanded clone, and some rows leave it out.

DNA,CDR3,size,J,D,V
TGTGCCAGCTCCTCAGGGGGGCAGGGAAAACTTCAGCCCCAGCATTTT,CASSSGGQGKLQPQHF,.,TRBJ1-5,TRBD1,TRBV18
TGTGCCAGCAGTGAAACTGGGGGGTCCTACGAGCAGTACTTC,CASSETGGSYEQYF,few,TRBJ2-7,.,TRBV2
TGTGCCAGCTCACCACCGGTTGCAGGGGTGGACACTGAAGCTTTCTTT,CASSPPVAGVDTEAFF,.,TRBJ1-1,.,TRBV18
TGCGCCTCGAATCGGGGGCGCGGAGAAAAACTGTTTTTT,CASNRGRGEKLFF,.,TRBJ1-4,.,TRBV10-1
TGTGCCAGCAGCTTAGGCGGGGACTACAATGAGCAGTTCTTC,CASSLGGDYNEQFF,.,TRBJ2-1,.,TRBV7-2
TGTGCCAGCAGCAAGGACAGGGTGGGAGAGACCCAGTACTTC,CASSKDRVGETQYF,.,TRBJ2-5,TRBD1,TRBV2
TGTGCCAGTACCGCGGGCCGGGGGTCACCCCTCCACTTT,CASTAGRGSPLHF,.,TRBJ1-6,.,TRBV7-3
TGTGCCAGCAGCTTAGGGCCCCCTAAGAACACCGGGGAGCTGTTTTTT,CASSLGPPKNTGELFF,.,TRBJ2-2,.,TRBV7-3
TGTGCCAGTAGTATTGGTTGGAGCACTGAAGCTTTCTTT,CASSIGWSTEAFF,.,TRBJ1-1,.,TRBV19
TGTGCCGCACAGGGTTTGACCGGGGAGCTGTTTTTT,CAAQGLTGELFF,.,TRBJ2-2,.,TRBV7-9
TGTGCCAGCAGCATCGCGGGGGCCCCCCATCAGCCCCAGCATTTT,CASSIAGAPHQPQHF,.,TRBJ1-5,.,TRBV9
TGTGCCAGCAGCCAGGTGTCAGGGATCGGTAGCACTGAAGCTTTCTTT,CASSQVSGIGSTEAFF,.,TRBJ1-1,.,TRBV14
TGTGCCAGCAGCTTCTTGGTTGCGGGCCTGAACTTC,CASSFLVAGLNF,.,TRBJ2-7,.,TRBV11-3
TGTGCCAGCAGTGTCTCAATTAACACCGGGGAGCTGTTTTTT,CASSVSINTGELFF,.,TRBJ2-2,.,TRBV6-1
TGCAGCCCGGATACCTCGGGACAGGGGTTAATCACTGAAGCTTTCTTT,CSPDTSGQGLITEAFF,.,TRBJ1-1,TRBD1,TRBV29-1
TGTGCCAGCAGTAGAGCTGTGGGCACTGAAGCTTTCTTT,CASSRAVGTEAFF,.,TRBJ1-1,.,TRBV2
TGTGCCAGCAGTCCGCTGACAGGGACATTGATTCGCCTCCACTTT,CASSPLTGTLIRLHF,.,TRBJ1-6,TRBD1,TRBV6-1
TGTGCCAGCAGCTTGACAGGGGTGCTCCCTCCCTACAATGAGCAGTTCTTC,CASSLTGVLPPYNEQFF,.,TRBJ2-1,TRBD1,TRBV5-8
TGTGCCAGCAGCGTAGAATTGAACACTGAAGCTTTCTTT,CASSVELNTEAFF,.,TRBJ1-1,.,TRBV9
TGCGCCAGCAGGGGGACAGAGAACACCGGGGAGCTGTTTTTT,CASRGTENTGELFF,.,TRBJ2-2,TRBD1,TRBV10-2
TGTGCCAGCAACACAGGGGGGATAGGTCAGCCCCAGCATTTT,CASNTGGIGQPQHF,.,TRBJ1-5,TRBD1,TRBV2
TGTGCCAGCAGCTTGGTCTGGTCCTTT,CASSLVWSF,few,TRBJ2-7,.,TRBV5-5
TGTGCTAGCAGCTTAGCCAGGGGGCCTGGCTACACCTTC,CASSLARGPGYTF,.,TRBJ1-2,TRBD1,TRBV7-7
TGTGCCAGCAGCTTAACTGCCCTGAATGAGCAGTTCTTC,CASSLTALNEQFF,.,TRBJ2-1,.,TRBV7-3
TGTGCCTGGAGTGTACCGCCCCGACTTGGGGAGAACACTGAAGCTTTCTTT,CAWSVPPRLGENTEAFF,.,TRBJ1-1,.,TRBV30
TGTGCCAGCAGCACGACTAGGTCCACAGATACGCAGTATTTT,CASSTTRSTDTQYF,.,TRBJ2-3,.,TRBV9
TGTGCCAGCAGCTTCCTGCGGGAGTGGGGCAATGAGCAGTTCTTC,CASSFLREWGNEQFF,.,TRBJ2-1,TRBD2,TRBV5-8
TGTGCCAGTAGTATTAAGGGCAGGGAATCCTACGAGCAGTACTTC,CASSIKGRESYEQYF,.,TRBJ2-7,.,TRBV19
TGTGCCAGCAGCCTTGCACTCAACACTGAAGCTTTCTTT,CASSLALNTEAFF,.,TRBJ1-1,.,TRBV7-8
TGTGCCAGCAGCTTAGCGCCCAGGGGGCGAGGAAACACCATATATTTT,CASSLAPRGRGNTIYF,.,TRBJ1-3,TRBD1,TRBV7-8
TGTGCCAGCAGGGGTGCGGGAGTTAGCTACGAGCAGTACTTC,CASRGAGVSYEQYF,.,TRBJ2-7,TRBD2,TRBV6-5
TGTGCCAGCTCACCGACGGACCTTAACGTGAAAGCTTTCTTT,CASSPTDLNVKAFF,.,TRBJ1-1,.,TRBV18
TGCAGCTACACCTCCGGGACACATCCTTACGAGCAGTACTTC,CSYTSGTHPYEQYF,.,TRBJ2-7,.,TRBV29-1
TGCGCCAGCAGCTTGGGACGACAGGGGGCCCTCACAGATACGCAGTATTTT,CASSLGRQGALTDTQYF,.,TRBJ2-3,TRBD1,TRBV5-1
TGTGCCAGCAGCTTAGGCAGAGGGGTTGACACTGAAGCTTTCTTT,CASSLGRGVDTEAFF,.,TRBJ1-1,.,TRBV7-8
TGTGCCAGCAGTGAAGGGTCTACAAGGACTGAAGCTTTCTTT,CASSEGSTRTEAFF,once,TRBJ1-1,.,TRBV6-1
TGTGCCAGCAGTTATAGCAGGAACACTGAAGCTTTCTTT,CASSYSRNTEAFF,.,TRBJ1-1,.,TRBV6-1
TGTGCCAGCAGCTTATTGTGGCAGGGAAAATACGAGCAGTACTTC,CASSLLWQGKYEQYF,.,TRBJ2-7,.,TRBV7-9
TGTGCCAGCAGCACCGACCGTTGGTCCTACGAGCAGTACTTC,CASSTDRWSYEQYF,once,TRBJ2-7,.,TRBV19
TGTGCCAGCAGAAGGACAGGGGGTGCCTACGAGCAGTACTTC,CASRRTGGAYEQYF,.,TRBJ2-7,TRBD1,TRBV6-5
TGTGCCAGCAGCGTAGTGGGAGTGGGTTCGACAGATACGCAGTATTTT,CASSVVGVGSTDTQYF,.,TRBJ2-3,.,TRBV9
TGTGCCAGCTCCCCGGAATCTGACAATCAGCCCCAGCATTTT,CASSPESDNQPQHF,.,TRBJ1-5,.,TRBV18
TGTGCCTGGAGTTTTAGGACAGGGGCTGATACGCAGTATTTT,CAWSFRTGADTQYF,.,TRBJ2-3,TRBD1,TRBV30
TGTGCCAGCAGTGAAGCGCAGGGAGGCTCTGGAAACACCATATATTTT,CASSEAQGGSGNTIYF,.,TRBJ1-3,.,TRBV6-1
TGTGCCAGCAGCTTAACGTCTGGGACACCTTCCTACGAGCAGTACTTC,CASSLTSGTPSYEQYF,.,TRBJ2-7,.,TRBV7-3
TGTGCCTGGAGTGTACGGGGCAGGGGAGGCGAGCAGTACTTC,CAWSVRGRGGEQYF,once,TRBJ2-7,.,TRBV30
TGTGCCAGCACTCTAGGAAACACCATATATTTT,CASTLGNTIYF,.,TRBJ1-3,.,TRBV6-1
TGTGCCAGCACCGCCCTGGCGGCGGGGACTGAAGCTTTCTTT,CASTALAAGTEAFF,.,TRBJ1-1,.,TRBV27
TGTGCCAGCAGCCCTATGTCTTACGCGCAGTATTTT,CASSPMSYAQYF,once,TRBJ2-3,.,TRBV6-1
TGTGCCAGCAGCCGAATTAACACTGAAGCTTTCTTT,CASSRINTEAFF,.,TRBJ1-1,.,TRBV6-5
TGTGCCAGCAGTGAAGCCGGCTCAAGCAATCAGCCCCAGCATTTT,CASSEAGSSNQPQHF,.,TRBJ1-5,.,TRBV6-1
TGCGCCAGCAGCTGGAAGGGTATCGGCGGGAGTACCGGGTTTGCCAAAAACATTCAGTACTTC,CASSWKGIGGSTGFAKNIQYF,.,TRBJ2-4,TRBD2,TRBV5-1